This T cell receptor beta chain was recovered during a study of blood T cell repertoires in COVID-19. Enrollees, roughly 18 to 90 years old, lived in about two dozen US areas. Donors were grouped by their self-reported clinical history. V gave up 0 bases and J gave up 6 bases, with 15 bases separating them. This CDR3 is built from 16 residues. In germline, CDR1 is MNHEY, CDR2 SVGAGI. As originally analysed: For nucleated cells, counts were estimated from reference gene primer amplification. The table came from immunoSEQ multiplex PCR; TCRdb's copy has only in-frame clones and leaves some out. The V and J calls and clone size were taken over from that table, and D and trimming were inferred from the DNA. Here the sample spans a few hundred thousand clones, approximately 86% being singletons.

The chain combines TRBV6-5 with TRBJ2-1; no reliable D call. Sequenced: PBMCs or T cells enriched from blood (not recorded which). The TCR comes from a woman aged 25 to 39 who had been exposed to COVID-19. Here the CDR3 DNA reads TGTGCCAGCAGTTACTCGGCAGGTTCTGTCGGCAATGAGCAGTTCTTC. It yields the protein CASSYSAGSVGNEQFF.